This is a list of T cell receptor beta chains from one sample in a study of blood T cell repertoires in COVID-19. Here immunoSEQ multiplex PCR was the method, and the copy in TCRdb shows in-frame clones only, minus some. This sample has roughly 130,000 clones, with around 82% found just once. The sequencing input was peripheral blood. Receptor source: a woman under 40 who had recovered from COVID-19. Each CDR3 is given without its conserved first and last residue. Fields, in order: clone size, J gene, V gene, CDR3 protein. Not all rows give a size; the values are once, few, many and, for expanded clones, a class.

.	TRBJ1-5	TRBV7-2	ASSLAGSGVQPQH
.	TRBJ1-5	TRBV5-5	ASSLDDSLMGQPQH
few	TRBJ2-1	TRBV18	ASSPRVGEQF
few	TRBJ2-1	TRBV3-1/TRBV3-2	ASSFLGLAGGEQF
.	TRBJ2-1	TRBV10-2	ASSGTSVGQHEQF
.	TRBJ2-3	TRBV5-1	ASSPGTGRDTQY
once	TRBJ1-1	TRBV13	ASSATLNTEAF
.	TRBJ2-2	TRBV7-6	ASSTTGELF
.	TRBJ2-7	TRBV19	ASSNGFQSYEQY
.	TRBJ2-3	TRBV10-1	ASSEGTSGATDTQY
.	TRBJ2-7	TRBV3-1/TRBV3-2	ASSQDGGGPYEQY
.	TRBJ2-1	TRBV9	ASNLLAGRFDEQF
.	TRBJ1-4	TRBV2	ASSERGRQEKLF
.	TRBJ1-5	TRBV19	ASSIKGRQPQH
.	TRBJ2-3	TRBV7-3	ASSSGLAGTDTQY
.	TRBJ1-2	TRBV27	ASSLLAGNYGYT
.	TRBJ1-1	TRBV12-3/TRBV12-4	ASSLEQNTEAF
.	TRBJ1-6	TRBV5-1	ASSLQGLDSPLH
few	TRBJ1-3	TRBV28	AGQGGGNTIY
.	TRBJ2-7	TRBV30	AWRVRQVEQY
once	TRBJ2-7	TRBV2	ASSAQGSEQY
once	TRBJ1-2	TRBV6-1	ASSETGGGYGYT
.	TRBJ1-5	TRBV2	ASTGQPNQPQH
.	TRBJ1-1	TRBV2	ASSEGRPGPNTEAF
.	TRBJ2-7	TRBV3-1/TRBV3-2	ASSPLLAGAYEQY
.	TRBJ2-1	TRBV12-3/TRBV12-4	ASSRTDNEQF
.	TRBJ2-1	TRBV19	ASSVLAGNEQF
.	TRBJ1-2	TRBV3-1/TRBV3-2	ASSPGLGYGYT
.	TRBJ1-1	TRBV9	ASSVGANTEAF
.	TRBJ1-4	TRBV5-4	ASSLGQDSEKLF
.	TRBJ2-7	TRBV6-1	ASSEWGLGQKSEQY
few	TRBJ2-5	TRBV5-4	ASRQSPGGTQETQY
.	TRBJ1-2	TRBV5-5	ASSFTYLDGNNYGYT
.	TRBJ2-1	TRBV13	ASSTGQGARDEQF
.	TRBJ1-2	TRBV11-2	ASNAEMGLHYGYT
.	TRBJ2-7	TRBV21-1	ASSELLAGGRYEQY
.	TRBJ2-7	TRBV2	ASRRTGEGVEQY
.	TRBJ1-5	TRBV7-8	ASSLIQGLGNQPQH
.	TRBJ1-5	TRBV6-2/TRBV6-3	ASSYRRGGQPQH
.	TRBJ1-2	TRBV7-9	ASSLAGLRGGYT
.	TRBJ2-1	TRBV5-4	ASSFNSGSTNEQF
.	TRBJ2-7	TRBV6-5	ASSSNRGDEQY
.	TRBJ1-2	TRBV12-3/TRBV12-4	ASSVGGYGYT
.	TRBJ1-1	TRBV6-5	ASSPRQGGNTEAF
.	TRBJ1-6	TRBV5-1	ASSAGQSGSPLH
.	TRBJ2-5	TRBV2	ASSELVGLDGETQY
.	TRBJ1-5	TRBV7-6	ASSLTPPGQGVYSNQPQH
.	TRBJ1-4	TRBV25-1	ASRPGDQANEKLF
.	TRBJ2-1	TRBV29-1	SVEGLAGSHNEQF
.	TRBJ1-1	TRBV5-1	ASRTTGGGPPAEAF
few	TRBJ1-2	TRBV6-5	ASTQRQVPNYGYT
few	TRBJ1-6	TRBV6-5	ASGLNSPLH
once	TRBJ2-4	TRBV2	ASSEGRGIQY
.	TRBJ1-4	TRBV2	ASSDRGATNEKLF
.	TRBJ2-1	TRBV24-1	ATSGNSYNEQF